A single sample is the source of the 25 T cell receptor beta chains below, sequenced in a study of control samples from healthy donors and cancer patients (dated by TCRdb to between 2020 and 2021). Libraries were constructed by the immunoSEQ multiplex PCR assay. TCRdb's version of the immuneACCESS table is confined to in-frame rearrangements and falls short of the full clone set. An unresolved V gene accounts for under half of the shortfall where checked; the remainder is of unknown origin. This sample has 110,000 to 150,000 clones in its table, and roughly 90% of those were observed once. The ten biggest clones cover 11% of the sample. The sequencing input was blood. These receptors all come from a man aged 30 to 45 in good health.

This clone has only a few counts. The V and J genes are TRBV14 and TRBJ1-6; D unclear. This CDR3 region has 16 residues. Germline loops: CDR1 SGHDN, CDR2 FVKESK. V lost 2 bases, J lost 3 bases, and 11 bases lay in between. The CDR3 is CASSQLTGNYNSPLHF. For the CDR3, the DNA is TGTGCCAGCAGCCAACTGACGGGCAACTATAATTCACCCCTCCACTTT.

The chain employs TRBV16 and TRBJ2-7; 10 positions match TRBD2. The V gene end was trimmed by 1 base and the J gene end by 3 bases; junction bases not matched to a gene: 3. Germline lookup yields CDR1 KGHSY and CDR2 FQNENV. This CDR3 spans 15 amino acids. This CDR3 reads CASSQLLAGNYEQYF. The CDR3, as DNA: TGTGCCAGCAGCCAATTACTAGCGGGGAACTACGAGCAGTACTTC.

This rearrangement joins TRBV6-5 to TRBJ1-1, with unresolved D. V lost 3 bases and J lost 0, with 14 bases in between. The CDR3 is 16 amino acids. The germline CDR1 and CDR2 sequences are MNHEY and SVGAGI. CDR3: CASSYPGNLLNTEAFF. The CDR3 DNA is TGTGCCAGCAGTTATCCGGGCAACCTCTTGAACACTGAAGCTTTCTTT.

The genes are TRBV27 and TRBJ2-3, with D possibly called TRBD1 or TRBD2 (5 bases each). The CDR3 loop spans 16 amino acids. Trimming took off 7 bases at V and 2 bases at J, with 19 bases between the two ends. CDR1 is MNHEY, CDR2 SMNVEV, per germline (reference sequence). The DNA for the CDR3 is TGTGCCAGCAAAGGGTTCGGGGCTAGATCCACAGATACGCAGTATTTT. Translating it yields CASKGFGARSTDTQYF.

V is TRBV29-1 and J is TRBJ2-1; D is tentatively TRBD1 or TRBD2 (5 bases each). CDR3 length equals 11 residues. Germline CDR1 SQVTM, CDR2 ANQGSEA. V was pared by 7 bases and J by 12 bases, with 16 bases between. This CDR3 is CSGERGLVQFF. As DNA, the CDR3 is TGCAGCGGTGAGAGGGGATTGGTGCAGTTCTTC.

The chain links TRBV5-4 to TRBJ2-7; tentative D call: TRBD2 (6 bases). Trimming cost V 4 bases and J 5 bases, with 22 bases left between them. This CDR3 has 16 amino acids. CDR1 and CDR2 from the germline V gene are SGHNT and YYREEE (reference sequence). CDR3 nucleotides: TGTGCCAGCAGCCGGCCGGATCGGGAGTTAAGGAACGAGCAGTACTTC. Its translation: CASSRPDRELRNEQYF.

The genes are TRBV21-1 and TRBJ1-5. TRBV21-1 is classified as a pseudogene. This CDR3 contains 15 residues. CDR3 nucleotides: TGTGCCAGCAGCTCAAAACGGGGGATGAATCAGCCCCAGCATTTT. Translating it yields CASSSKRGMNQPQHF.

This clone was picked up one time. The chain employs TRBV11-3 and TRBJ2-5, with 10 bases lining up with TRBD2. In germline, CDR1 is SGHNT, CDR2 YENEEA. With V trimmed by 0 bases and J by 4 bases, 8 bases remained unmatched. The CDR3 length is 17 residues. For the CDR3, the DNA is TGTGCCAGCAGCTTAGAATCAGCGGGAGGGCCGGGAGAGACCCAGTACTTC. This codes for CASSLESAGGPGETQYF. Full variable domain (remainder filled in from reference TRBV11-3 and TRBJ2-5): EAGVVQSPRYKIIEKKQPVAFWCNPISGHNTLYWYLQNLGQGPELLIRYENEEAVDDSQLPKDRFSAERLKGVDSTLKIQPAELGDSAVYLCASSLESAGGPGETQYFGPGTRLLVL.

V usage is TRBV30 and J usage is TRBJ2-2; tentatively, D is TRBD2 (5 bases). With 4 bases removed from V and 5 bases from J, the gap between germline ends came to 20 bases. Germline CDR1 GTSNPN, CDR2 SVGIG (reference sequence). The CDR3 is 16 residues long. In nucleotides, the CDR3 is TGTGCCTGGACTCCAACACGGAGGCACCCTACCGGGGAGCTGTTTTTT. Translating gives CAWTPTRRHPTGELFF.

V and J are TRBV9 and TRBJ2-2; the D is unclear. Trimming cost V 5 bases and J 3 bases, with 11 bases left between them. The CDR3 is 14 amino acids. Germline CDR1 reads SGDLS; CDR2 reads YYNGEE. Written as DNA, the CDR3 is TGTGCCAGCAGTGCTAGAGCCGACACCGGGGAGCTGTTTTTT. This codes for CASSARADTGELFF.

The chain has TRBV7-3 and TRBJ2-2, with D unclear. The assigned J gene may be wrong: the sequence end matches TRBJ1-3 better. Germline loops: CDR1 SGHTA, CDR2 FQGTGA. This CDR3 spans 15 amino acids. The CDR3 region has the DNA TGTGCCAGCAGGGCAGCCTGGAGCTCTGGAAACACCATATATTTT. Translated: CASRAAWSSGNTIYF.

This chain connects TRBV7-9 to TRBJ2-2; no firm D call. CDR3 length: 13 residues. CDR1 is SEHNR, CDR2 FQNEAQ, per germline (reference sequence). V was pared by 0 bases and J by 6 bases, with 5 bases between. The DNA of the CDR3 is TGTGCCAGCAGCTTAGCACAATCCGGGGAGCTGTTTTTT. Translation gives CASSLAQSGELFF.

This chain links TRBV6-6 with TRBJ1-1; D is ambiguous. This CDR3 is 13 amino acids long. The V gene lost 2 bases and the J gene lost 6 bases, with 10 bases spanning the gap. Per the germline V gene, CDR1 is MNHNY and CDR2 is SVGAGI (reference sequence). In nucleotides, the CDR3 is TGTGCCAGCAGTTACCCCCCCGGGCCTGAAGCTTTCTTT. It yields the protein CASSYPPGPEAFF.

This chain joins TRBV5-4 and TRBJ2-7, with 8 bases that match TRBD1. Germline loops: CDR1 SGHNT, CDR2 YYREEE (reference sequence). V was pared by 4 bases and J by 3 bases, with 3 bases of the junction left unmatched. The CDR3 has 13 residues. As DNA, the CDR3 is TGTGCCAGCAGCAAGGACAGGGTCTACGAGCAGTACTTC. This encodes CASSKDRVYEQYF.

The V call is TRBV5-4, the J call TRBJ2-7; TRBD1 agrees at 8 bases. Germline V gene lookup returns CDR1 SGHNT and CDR2 YYREEE (reference sequence). The V and J ends lost 3 bases and 6 bases, in that order; junction bases with no gene match: 8. CDR3 size: 14 residues. The CDR3 here is CASSSPTGVLEQYF. In nucleotides, the CDR3 is TGTGCCAGCAGCTCTCCGACAGGGGTGCTCGAGCAGTACTTC.

This clone was seen a single time. The genes are TRBV10-2 and TRBJ2-3; D unresolved. CDR1 and CDR2 (germline): WSHSY, SAAADI. With 5 bases removed from V and 3 bases from J, the gap between germline ends came to 12 bases. The CDR3 has 14 amino acids. The CDR3 nucleotides are TGCGCCAGCAGTAACAGTTTTTGGACAGATACGCAGTATTTT. Protein: CASSNSFWTDTQYF.

The genes are TRBV27 and TRBJ1-2, with unresolved D. Germline-derived CDR1 and CDR2 are MNHEY and SMNVEV (reference sequence). The V gene lost 4 bases and the J gene lost 4 bases, with 10 bases spanning the gap. The CDR3 contains 13 residues. Here the CDR3 DNA reads TGTGCCAGCAGTTCCGTCGGGTTCTATGGCTACACCTTC. Translation gives CASSSVGFYGYTF.

V gene TRBV11-2 combines with J gene TRBJ2-1; D may be TRBD1 (5 bases). This CDR3 region has 14 residues. In germline, CDR1 is SGHAT, CDR2 FQNNGV. V was trimmed by 2 bases and J by 4 bases, leaving 9 bases between them. The CDR3 sequence: CASSLQGLYNEQFF. The CDR3 nucleotides read TGTGCCAGCAGCTTACAGGGTTTATACAATGAGCAGTTCTTC.

CDR3: CASSQGGEVHEQFF. DNA for the CDR3: TGTGCCAGCAGCCAAGGCGGGGAGGTCCATGAGCAGTTCTTC. The chain has TRBV3-1 (or the pseudogene TRBV3-2) and TRBJ2-1; D may be TRBD2 (6 bases). Germline V lookup: CDR1 LGHDT, CDR2 YNNKEL (reference sequence). This CDR3 has 14 amino acids. V was clipped by 1 base and J by 8 bases, with 12 bases between them.

Here the CDR3 reads CASSVGQRNSPLHF. As DNA, the CDR3 is TGTGCCAGCAGTGTGGGACAGAGGAATTCACCCCTCCACTTT. The chain combines TRBV6-4 with TRBJ1-6, with 7 nucleotides matching TRBD1. Germline loops: CDR1 MRHNA, CDR2 SNTAGT. The CDR3 contains 14 residues. J lost 7 bases, V lost 4 bases, and 4 bases had no gene match.

On this clone: One junction end disagrees with the germline gene, perhaps due to a read error. The chain has TRBV5-1 and TRBJ2-5; a weak D match, TRBD1 (5 bases). CDR1 and CDR2 (germline): SGHRS, YFSETQ. The CDR3 sequence is 15 residues long. CDR3 loop: CASSPTAGPQGTQYF. CDR3 sequence (DNA): TGCGCCAGCAGCCCGACAGCCGGGCCCCAAGGGACCCAGTACTTC.

The gene calls are TRBV7-9 and TRBJ2-5; 11 bases fit TRBD2. The germline CDR1 and CDR2 sequences are SEHNR and FQNEAQ (reference sequence). V lost 3 bases and J lost 4; bases outside the gene matches: 1. The CDR3 sequence is 14 residues long. As DNA, the CDR3 is TGTGCCAGCAGCTTCGGACTAGCGGGAGAGACCCAGTACTTC. Protein product: CASSFGLAGETQYF.

The chain links TRBV4-3 to TRBJ1-1; D is unclear. CDR3 length equals 13 residues. Germline values: CDR1 LGHNA, CDR2 YSLEER. V dropped 4 bases and J dropped 2 bases, with 8 bases sitting between them. CDR3 sequence reads: CASSPTSNTEAFF. The CDR3 DNA reads as TGCGCCAGCAGCCCAACCAGTAACACTGAAGCTTTCTTT.

The rearrangement joins TRBV2 to TRBJ2-3; D perhaps matches TRBD1 (5 bases). V was pared by 3 bases and J by 3 bases, with 13 bases between. Looked up from germline, CDR1 is SNHLY and CDR2 is FYNNEI. The CDR3 length is 15 residues. The CDR3 is CASSDGRATTDTQYF. The CDR3 DNA reads as TGTGCCAGCAGTGACGGCAGGGCTACGACAGATACGCAGTATTTT. The full variable domain, with the rest looked up from reference TRBV2 and TRBJ2-3, is EPEVTQTPSHQVTQMGQEVILRCVPISNHLYFYWYRQILGQKVEFLVSFYNNEISEKSEIFDDQFSVERPDGSNFTLKIRSTKLEDSAMYFCASSDGRATTDTQYFGPGTRLTVL.

The chain joins TRBV4-1 to TRBJ2-1; D gene unclear. CDR1 and CDR2 from the germline V gene are MGHRA and YSYEKL. V was pared by 3 bases and J by 4 bases, with 16 bases between. The CDR3 runs to 16 residues. The CDR3 sequence is CASSQVDILAYNEQFF. The CDR3 region has the DNA TGCGCCAGCAGCCAGGTCGACATTCTGGCGTACAATGAGCAGTTCTTC.